The 16 T cell receptor beta chains below all came from one sample that was sequenced in a study of OX40 agonist ivuxolimab in advanced cancers. TCRdb keeps only in-frame clones here, not all; method: immunoSEQ multiplex PCR. There are approximately 77,000 clones in the sample; 92% occur only once, and approximately 0.5% lies in the top ten. Material: CD4+ or CD8+ T cells sorted from blood, obtained in a trial of the OX40 agonist ivuxolimab. These receptor sequences come from an adult with an advanced solid tumor such as melanoma, head and neck, liver or kidney cancer.

The genes are TRBV18 and TRBJ2-2, with 8 bases fitting TRBD1. The V segment lost 4 bases and the J segment 6 bases; nucleotides outside the gene matches: 10. CDR3 length: 16 residues. The germline V gene has CDR1 KGHSH and CDR2 LQKENI. CDR3 region: CASSLADPTGAGELFF. Written as DNA, the CDR3 is TGTGCCAGCTCACTCGCTGACCCGACAGGGGCCGGGGAGCTGTTTTTT.

V is TRBV19 and J is TRBJ2-5; D may be TRBD1 or TRBD2 (5 bases each). Germline V gives CDR1 LNHDA, CDR2 SQIVND (reference sequence). The length of the CDR3 is 14 residues. The germline V and J ends were trimmed by 8 bases and 0 bases, with 13 bases remaining between them. CDR3 loop: CASSSGTNQETQYF. The CDR3 DNA follows: TGTGCCAGTTCCTCGGGGACCAACCAAGAGACCCAGTACTTC. The full variable domain, with the rest looked up from reference TRBV19 and TRBJ2-5, is DGGITQSPKYLFRKEGQNVTLSCEQNLNHDAMYWYRQDPGQGLRLIYYSQIVNDFQKGDIAEGYSVSREKKESFPLTVTSAQKNPTAFYLCASSSGTNQETQYFGPGTRLLVL.

V gene TRBV6-1 combines with J gene TRBJ2-7; D unclear. CDR1 and CDR2 from the germline V gene are MNHNS and SASEGT. Trimming removed 4 bases at V and 2 bases at J, with 15 bases between. The CDR3 covers 15 residues. This chain's CDR3 is CASSGGLPTTYEQYF. The CDR3 bases are TGTGCCAGCAGTGGGGGTCTCCCTACAACCTACGAGCAGTACTTC.

The chain couples TRBV29-1 to TRBJ1-2; the D gene is possibly TRBD1 (6 bases). The CDR3 totals 12 residues. Germline CDR1 SQVTM, CDR2 ANQGSEA. Trimming took off 2 bases at V and 7 bases at J, with 11 bases between the two ends. The chain's CDR3 is CSVETGAGGYTF. In DNA, the CDR3 is TGCAGCGTTGAAACGGGGGCTGGTGGCTACACCTTC. Together with reference TRBV29-1 and TRBJ1-2, the CDR3 gives the full variable domain: SAVISQKPSRDICQRGTSLTIQCQVDSQVTMMFWYRQQPGQSLTLIATANQGSEATYESGFVIDKFPISRPNLTFSTLTVSNMSPEDSSIYLCSVETGAGGYTFGSGTRLTVV.

This clone appeared a single time. This rearrangement joins TRBV27 to TRBJ2-1, with TRBD1 matching over 10 bases. J gave up 7 bases and V 5 bases, and 11 bases lay outside the gene matches. CDR3 length: 16 amino acids. Germline-derived CDR1 and CDR2 are MNHEY and SMNVEV (reference sequence). CDR3 loop: CASSKNRDRGGNEQFF. CDR3 nucleotides: TGTGCCAGCAGTAAAAACCGGGACAGGGGAGGGAATGAGCAGTTCTTC.

The chain carries TRBV19 and TRBJ1-1, with 9 nucleotides matching TRBD1. V lost 6 bases to trimming and J lost 6 bases; unmatched junction nucleotides: 11. Germline V gene lookup returns CDR1 LNHDA and CDR2 SQIVND (reference sequence). The CDR3 spans 15 residues. Written as DNA, the CDR3 is TGTGCCAGTAGGATCCCCGGGACAGGGATATCTGAAGCTTTCTTT. Its protein is CASRIPGTGISEAFF.

The rearrangement uses TRBV28 and TRBJ1-5; D gene uncertain. The V end was cut by 5 bases, the J end by 11 bases, with 10 bases between. CDR3 length: 11 amino acids. In germline, CDR1 is MDHEN, CDR2 SYDVKM. The CDR3 region has the DNA TGTGCCAGCAGTCTCCAGCGGGCCCAGCATTTT. This encodes CASSLQRAQHF.

The rearrangement uses TRBV30 and TRBJ2-7; possibly TRBD1 for D (6 bases). The V end lost 5 bases, the J end lost 3 bases, and 14 bases lay between the germline ends. From germline, CDR1 is GTSNPN and CDR2 SVGIG (reference sequence). This CDR3 spans 13 amino acids. The CDR3 DNA reads as TGTGCCTGGGACCGGGACACATTCTACGAGCAGTACTTC. It encodes CAWDRDTFYEQYF.

This clone appeared a few times. Other DNA sequences of this sample code for an identical CDR3. The V call is TRBV12-5, the J call TRBJ2-3; 7 positions match TRBD2. The junction had 3 bases not matched to a gene; V was cut back by 2 bases and J by 1 base. The germline V gene has CDR1 LGHNT and CDR2 FRNRAP. The CDR3 runs to 15 residues. CDR3 sequence: CASGLSSGRTDTQYF. CDR3 nucleotides: TGTGCTAGTGGTTTGAGTAGCGGGCGCACAGATACGCAGTATTTT.

The genes are TRBV29-1 and TRBJ2-1; D not certain. The CDR3 contains 13 residues. The germline V gene has CDR1 SQVTM and CDR2 ANQGSEA. With 6 bases removed from V and 7 bases from J, the gap between germline ends came to 16 bases. The CDR3 DNA reads as TGCAGCGTGGCACCCCGTTCGGAAAATGAGCAGTTCTTC. This encodes CSVAPRSENEQFF.

The rearrangement joins TRBV7-2 to TRBJ2-1; the D is unclear. V lost 2 bases and J 7 bases, leaving 12 bases between the germline ends. In germline, CDR1 is SGHTA, CDR2 FQGNSA. The CDR3 runs 14 residues. CDR3 region: CASSLPASGNEQFF. CDR3 DNA sequence: TGTGCCAGCAGCTTACCCGCTAGTGGAAATGAGCAGTTCTTC. Supplemented by reference TRBV7-2 and TRBJ2-1, the full variable domain reads GAGVSQSPSNKVTEKGKDVELRCDPISGHTALYWYRQSLGQGLEFLIYFQGNSAPDKSGLPSDRFSAERTGGSVSTLTIQRTQQEDSAVYLCASSLPASGNEQFFGPGTRLTVL.

The chain recombines TRBV7-9 with TRBJ2-3; 8 positions match TRBD1. Germline lookup yields CDR1 SEHNR and CDR2 FQNEAQ (reference sequence). Trimming cost V 8 bases and J 0 bases; bases outside gene matches: 13. The CDR3 totals 17 residues. CDR3: CASGGTDRESSTDTQYF. CDR3 DNA sequence: TGTGCCAGCGGGGGGACGGACAGGGAATCTAGCACAGATACGCAGTATTTT.

CDR3 sequence (DNA): TGTGCCATCAGCTCCGTAATCGTTTCTGGGGAGCTGTTTTTT. Encoded protein: CAISSVIVSGELFF. The chain is built from TRBV10-3 and TRBJ2-2; no reliable D call. Germline values: CDR1 ENHRY, CDR2 SYGVKD. V lost 6 bases and J lost 8, with 16 bases in between. The CDR3 totals 14 residues.

V and J are TRBV7-3 and TRBJ2-5; 15 bases match TRBD2. The CDR3 totals 15 residues. Germline lookup yields CDR1 SGHTA and CDR2 FQGTGA. Germline trimming cut 5 bases from V and 4 bases from J; bases unmatched to any gene: 2. CDR3 loop: CASSPGLAGGETQYF. Written as DNA, the CDR3 is TGTGCCAGCAGCCCGGGACTAGCGGGAGGAGAGACCCAGTACTTC.

V and J are TRBV30 and TRBJ2-2, with TRBD2 matching 13 bases. The CDR3 spans 15 residues. The J segment lost 7 bases and the V segment lost 8 bases, leaving 10 bases of the junction unmatched. Germline V gene lookup returns CDR1 GTSNPN and CDR2 SVGIG (reference sequence). The CDR3 sequence: CARGLAGVNGGELFF. The CDR3 nucleotides read TGTGCCCGCGGACTAGCGGGAGTTAACGGCGGGGAGCTGTTTTTT.

J is TRBJ1-2 and V is TRBV7-2; D call uncertain. Germline V gene lookup returns CDR1 SGHTA and CDR2 FQGNSA. CDR3 length: 13 amino acids. V lost 5 bases to trimming and J lost 8 bases, with 15 bases between them. CDR3 DNA: TGTGCCAGCAGCCCACTCCAGATGACCGGCTACACCTTC. Residues: CASSPLQMTGYTF.